This paragraph covers one T cell receptor beta chain sequence. Its antigen is as yet unknown. Other DNA variants within this sample encode the same CDR3. This CDR3 region has 13 residues. V was clipped by 4 bases and J by 4 bases; unmatched bases: 0. Germline lookup yields CDR1 KGHSH and CDR2 LQKENI. PCR primers comprised 60 Vbeta and 13 Jbeta primers. The data were produced by immunoSEQ multiplex PCR, yet TCRdb's version contains in-frame clones alone and is incomplete. The sample shows roughly 200,000 clones, under 70% of them seen only once. The sample originates from a study of cytomegalovirus exposure and HLA in healthy donors. Study conclusions and caveats: Researchers reported from a later analysis that most CMV-associated TCR beta chains appeared HLA-restricted. Reportedly, HLA-A and HLA-B alleles of most subjects were accurately predicted from TCR beta. Certain indistinguishable V segments, among them TRBV6-2 and TRBV6-3, were excluded. Prior analysis indicated that the majority of TCR beta V segments exhibited productivity approximately 90% or approximately 30% of the time.

This sequence was found in a middle-aged man in good health and CMV-seropositive. The chain employs TRBV18 and TRBJ1-4; TRBD1 agrees at 7 bases. The specimen was PBMCs. The CDR3 sequence is CASSRDSNEKLFF. The CDR3 nucleotides are TGTGCCAGCTCACGGGACAGTAATGAAAAACTGTTTTTT. Complete variable domain (other parts from reference TRBV18 and TRBJ1-4): NAGVMQNPRHLVRRRGQEARLRCSPMKGHSHVYWYRQLPEEGLKFMVYLQKENIIDESGMPKERFSAEFPKEGPSILRIQQVVRGDSAAYFCASSRDSNEKLFFGSGTQLSVL.